Following are 7 T cell receptor beta chains from one sample sequenced in a study of T cell responses to AZD1222 COVID-19 vaccine. The table came from immunoSEQ multiplex PCR; TCRdb's copy has only in-frame clones and leaves some out. The sample consists of about 160,000 clones, more than 85% of them appearing once. The source material was peripheral blood, sampled on day 0 of AZD1222 vaccination. The source is an adult in good health.

This clone was found once. This sequence joins TRBV6-2 or TRBV6-3 and TRBJ2-7, with D possibly matching TRBD2 (6 bases). V shed 4 bases and J shed 4 bases, with 11 bases lying between them. Germline CDR1 reads MNHEY; CDR2 reads SVGEGT. The CDR3 totals 13 residues. CDR3 DNA sequence: TGTGCCAGCAGTTCCCCAGGGAGGTACGAGCAGTACTTC. This translates into CASSSPGRYEQYF.

The gene calls are TRBV7-9 and TRBJ1-6, with no clear D. With 7 bases removed from V and 8 bases from J, the gap between germline ends came to 30 bases. The CDR3 extends over 19 amino acids. Germline values: CDR1 SEHNR, CDR2 FQNEAQ (reference sequence). In DNA, the CDR3 is TGTGCCAGCACCGAAGCCGGGTGGACGCCGGGTCGTAGCGATTCACCCCTCCACTTT. Amino acid sequence: CASTEAGWTPGRSDSPLHF.

The chain recombines TRBV18 with TRBJ2-7; D unresolved. Trimming shortened V by 7 bases and J by 1 base, and 14 bases separated the two germline ends. Germline V gene lookup returns CDR1 KGHSH and CDR2 LQKENI. This CDR3 region has 14 residues. The CDR3 sequence: CASFHSTGSYEQYF. CDR3 bases: TGTGCCAGCTTCCACTCGACCGGTTCCTACGAGCAGTACTTC.

Only one count was recorded for this clone. V and J are TRBV15 and TRBJ1-6; D is unresolved. Germline V gene sequence: CDR1 LNHNV, CDR2 YYDKDF (reference sequence). The CDR3 length is 16 residues. Trimming took off 4 bases at V and 7 bases at J, with 17 bases between the two ends. CDR3 protein: CATSTRFRVVNSPLHF. DNA of the CDR3: TGTGCCACCAGCACCAGGTTCCGGGTCGTCAATTCACCCCTCCACTTT.

V and J are TRBV6-6 and TRBJ1-2; D unresolved. The V gene's germline CDR1 is MNHNY and CDR2 SVGAGI (reference sequence). The V gene lost 2 bases and the J gene lost 6 bases, with 16 bases spanning the gap. This CDR3 spans 15 amino acids. CDR3 coding DNA: TGTGCCAGCAGTTACCTAAGGACCGCCGAGGATGGCTACACCTTC. Protein sequence: CASSYLRTAEDGYTF.

J is TRBJ2-5 and V is TRBV24-1; D not certain. This CDR3 has 14 amino acids. The germline gives CDR1 KGHDR, CDR2 SFDVKD. V lost 6 bases, J lost 1 base, and 11 bases lay in between. CDR3 nucleotide sequence: TGTGCCACCAGTAGAGCAGGAATCCAAGAGACCCAGTACTTC. Translated, it gives CATSRAGIQETQYF.

This clone was observed a handful of times. V gene TRBV3-1 (or the pseudogene TRBV3-2) combines with J gene TRBJ1-2, with no clear D. CDR1 LGHDT and CDR2 YNNKEL come from the germline V gene (reference sequence). CDR3 length: 13 residues. Deletions cut 1 base from V and 4 bases from J, with 7 bases between. The CDR3 spells CASSQGVAYGYTF. CDR3 coding DNA: TGTGCCAGCAGCCAAGGAGTAGCCTATGGCTACACCTTC.